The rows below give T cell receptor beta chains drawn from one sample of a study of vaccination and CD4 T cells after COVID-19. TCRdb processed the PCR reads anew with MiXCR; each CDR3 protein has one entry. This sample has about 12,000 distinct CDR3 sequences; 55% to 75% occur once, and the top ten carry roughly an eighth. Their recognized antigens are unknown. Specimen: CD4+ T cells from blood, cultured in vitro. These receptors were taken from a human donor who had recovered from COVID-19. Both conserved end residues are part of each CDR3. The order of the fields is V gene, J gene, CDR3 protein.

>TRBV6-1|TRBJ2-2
CATRYTGELFF
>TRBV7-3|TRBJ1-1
CASSLNQGREAFF
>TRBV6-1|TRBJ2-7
CASSGTGSYEQYF
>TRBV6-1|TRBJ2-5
CASRPRGGYQETQYF
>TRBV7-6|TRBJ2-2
CASSLPTLMAAPNTGELFF
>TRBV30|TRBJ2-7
CAWGTDTYEQYF
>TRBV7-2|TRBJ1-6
CAGSFTTGGDSPLHF
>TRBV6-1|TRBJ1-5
CASSQGASQPQHF
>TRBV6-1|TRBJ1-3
CASSVGFGNTIYF
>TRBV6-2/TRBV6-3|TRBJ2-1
CASSFDPGARRSAYNEQFF
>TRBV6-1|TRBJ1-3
CASSPRRGPGNTIYF